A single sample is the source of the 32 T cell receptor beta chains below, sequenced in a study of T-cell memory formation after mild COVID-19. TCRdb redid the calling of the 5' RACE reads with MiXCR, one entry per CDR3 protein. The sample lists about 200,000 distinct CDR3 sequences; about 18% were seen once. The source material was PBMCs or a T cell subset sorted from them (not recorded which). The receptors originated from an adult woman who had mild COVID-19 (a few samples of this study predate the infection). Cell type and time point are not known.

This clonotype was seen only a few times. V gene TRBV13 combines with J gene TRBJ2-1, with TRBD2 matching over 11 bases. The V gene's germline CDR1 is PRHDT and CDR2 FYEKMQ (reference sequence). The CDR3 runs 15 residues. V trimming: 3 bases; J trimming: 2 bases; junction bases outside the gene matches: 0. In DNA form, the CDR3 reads TGTGCCAGCAGCTTTAGCGGGAGGGCCTACAATGAGCAGTTCTTC. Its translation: CASSFSGRAYNEQFF.

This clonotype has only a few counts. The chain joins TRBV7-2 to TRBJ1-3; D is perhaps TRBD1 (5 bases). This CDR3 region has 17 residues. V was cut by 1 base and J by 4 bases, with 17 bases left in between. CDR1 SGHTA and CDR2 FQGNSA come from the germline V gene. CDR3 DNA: TGTGCCAGCAGCTTAGAGTCCCAGGGAGCTTACGGAAACACCATATATTTT. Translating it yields CASSLESQGAYGNTIYF.

The CDR3 is CASSRSDRGIYNEQFF. CDR3 bases: TGTGCCAGCAGCCGGTCGGACAGGGGGATCTACAATGAGCAGTTCTTC. The chain joins TRBV11-3 to TRBJ2-1; 10 positions match TRBD1. V trimming: 5 bases; J trimming: 3 bases; junction bases outside the gene matches: 7. The CDR3 covers 16 residues. Germline V CDR1 and CDR2: SGHNT, YENEEA.

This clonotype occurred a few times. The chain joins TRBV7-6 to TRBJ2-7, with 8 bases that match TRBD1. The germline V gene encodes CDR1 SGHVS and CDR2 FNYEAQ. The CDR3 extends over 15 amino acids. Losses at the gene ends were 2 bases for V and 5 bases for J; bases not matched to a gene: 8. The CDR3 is CASSLKPGTGHEQYF. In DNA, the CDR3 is TGTGCCAGCAGCTTAAAGCCCGGGACAGGCCACGAGCAGTACTTC.

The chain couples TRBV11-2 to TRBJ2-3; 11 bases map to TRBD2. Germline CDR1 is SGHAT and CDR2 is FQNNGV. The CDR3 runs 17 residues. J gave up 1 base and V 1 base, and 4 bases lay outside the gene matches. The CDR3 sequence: CASSLVVLAGGTDTQYF. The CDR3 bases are TGTGCCAGCAGCTTAGTTGTACTAGCGGGGGGCACAGATACGCAGTATTTT. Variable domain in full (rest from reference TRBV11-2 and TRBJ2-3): EAGVAQSPRYKIIEKRQSVAFWCNPISGHATLYWYQQILGQGPKLLIQFQNNGVVDDSQLPKDRFSAERLKGVDSTLKIQPAKLEDSAVYLCASSLVVLAGGTDTQYFGPGTRLTVL.

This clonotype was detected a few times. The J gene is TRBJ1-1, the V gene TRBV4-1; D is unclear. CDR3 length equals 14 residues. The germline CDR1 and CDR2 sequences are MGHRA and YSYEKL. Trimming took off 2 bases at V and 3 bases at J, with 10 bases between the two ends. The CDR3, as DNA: TGCGCCAGCAGCCAATTTAACAGAGACACTGAAGCTTTCTTT. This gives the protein CASSQFNRDTEAFF.

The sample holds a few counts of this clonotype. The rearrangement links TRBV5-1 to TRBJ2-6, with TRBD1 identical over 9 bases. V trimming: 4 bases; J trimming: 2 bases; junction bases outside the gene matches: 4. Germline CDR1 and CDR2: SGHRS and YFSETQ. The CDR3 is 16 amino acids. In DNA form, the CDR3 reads TGCGCCAGCAGCGAAGGACAGGGGACTGGGGCCAACGTCCTGACTTTC. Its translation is CASSEGQGTGANVLTF.

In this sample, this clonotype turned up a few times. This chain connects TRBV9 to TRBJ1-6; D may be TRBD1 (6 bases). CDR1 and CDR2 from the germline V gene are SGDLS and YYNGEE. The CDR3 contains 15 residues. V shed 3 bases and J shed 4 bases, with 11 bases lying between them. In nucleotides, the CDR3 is TGTGCCAGCAGCGCCCGAGGACAGTATAATTCACCCCTCCACTTT. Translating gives CASSARGQYNSPLHF.

This CDR3 reads CASSRKEPSYEQYF. The CDR3 region has the DNA TGTGCCAGCAGCCGTAAGGAACCCTCCTACGAGCAGTACTTC. The chain links TRBV3-1 to TRBJ2-7; D is unclear. Germline V CDR1 and CDR2: LGHDT, YNNKEL (reference sequence). This CDR3 contains 14 residues. Trimming pared 4 bases from V and 0 bases from J, leaving 10 bases between.

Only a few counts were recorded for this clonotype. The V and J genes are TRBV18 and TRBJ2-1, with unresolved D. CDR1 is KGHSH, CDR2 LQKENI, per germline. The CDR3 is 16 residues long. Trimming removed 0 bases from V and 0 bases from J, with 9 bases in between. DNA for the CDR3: TGTGCCAGCTCACCACCCGGGCGAAGCTCCTACAATGAGCAGTTCTTC. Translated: CASSPPGRSSYNEQFF.

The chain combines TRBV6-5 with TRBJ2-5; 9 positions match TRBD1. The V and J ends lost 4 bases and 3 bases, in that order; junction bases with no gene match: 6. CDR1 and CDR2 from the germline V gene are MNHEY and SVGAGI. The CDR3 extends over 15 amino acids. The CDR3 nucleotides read TGTGCCAGCAGTTTTGACAGGGGGAAAAAAGAGACCCAGTACTTC. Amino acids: CASSFDRGKKETQYF.

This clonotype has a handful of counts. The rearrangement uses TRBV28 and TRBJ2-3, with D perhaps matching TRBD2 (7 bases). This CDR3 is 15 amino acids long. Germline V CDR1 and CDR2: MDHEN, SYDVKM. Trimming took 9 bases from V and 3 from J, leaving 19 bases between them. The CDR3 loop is CASLPGGRATDTQYF. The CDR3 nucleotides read TGTGCCAGTCTGCCCGGGGGGCGGGCGACAGATACGCAGTATTTT.

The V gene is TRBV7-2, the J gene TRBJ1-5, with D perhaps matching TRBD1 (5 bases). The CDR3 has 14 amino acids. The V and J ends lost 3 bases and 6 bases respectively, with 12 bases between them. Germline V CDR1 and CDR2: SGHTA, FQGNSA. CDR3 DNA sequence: TGTGCCAGCAGCTTCATTCAGGGTCGTCAGCCCCAGCATTTT. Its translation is CASSFIQGRQPQHF. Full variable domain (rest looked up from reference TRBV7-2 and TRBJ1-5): GAGVSQSPSNKVTEKGKDVELRCDPISGHTALYWYRQSLGQGLEFLIYFQGNSAPDKSGLPSDRFSAERTGGSVSTLTIQRTQQEDSAVYLCASSFIQGRQPQHFGDGTRLSIL.

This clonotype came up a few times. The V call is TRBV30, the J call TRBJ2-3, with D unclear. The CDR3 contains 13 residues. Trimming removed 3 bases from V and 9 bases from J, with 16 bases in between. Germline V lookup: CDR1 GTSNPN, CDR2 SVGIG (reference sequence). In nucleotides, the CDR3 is TGTGCCTGGAGAACTGCCTCGTCGGCAACGCAGTATTTT. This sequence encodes CAWRTASSATQYF.

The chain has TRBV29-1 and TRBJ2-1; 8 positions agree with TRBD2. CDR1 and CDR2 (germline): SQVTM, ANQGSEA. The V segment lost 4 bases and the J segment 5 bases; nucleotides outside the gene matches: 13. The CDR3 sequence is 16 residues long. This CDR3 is CSVGRVSAGLDNEQFF. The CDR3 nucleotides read TGCAGCGTTGGACGGGTCTCGGCGGGACTAGACAATGAGCAGTTCTTC.

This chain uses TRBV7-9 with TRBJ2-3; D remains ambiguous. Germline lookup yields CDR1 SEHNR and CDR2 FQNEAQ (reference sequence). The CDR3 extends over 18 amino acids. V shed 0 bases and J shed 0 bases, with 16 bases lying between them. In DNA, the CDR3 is TGTGCCAGCAGCTTAGCACGCTGGTTTGAGACTAGCACAGATACGCAGTATTTT. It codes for CASSLARWFETSTDTQYF.

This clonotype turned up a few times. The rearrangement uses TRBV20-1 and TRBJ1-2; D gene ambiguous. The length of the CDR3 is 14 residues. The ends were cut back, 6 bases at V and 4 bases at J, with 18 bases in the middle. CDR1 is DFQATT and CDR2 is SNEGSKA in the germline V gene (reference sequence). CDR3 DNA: TGCAGTGCCCCGGCTGGACGGATGTCCTATGGCTACACCTTC. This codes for CSAPAGRMSYGYTF.

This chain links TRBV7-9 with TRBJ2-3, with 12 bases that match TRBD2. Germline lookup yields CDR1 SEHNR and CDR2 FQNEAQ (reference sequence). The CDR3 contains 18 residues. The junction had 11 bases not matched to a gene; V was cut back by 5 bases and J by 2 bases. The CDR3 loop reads CASSLPRTSGGLTDTQYF. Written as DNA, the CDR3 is TGTGCCAGCAGCCTACCAAGAACTAGCGGGGGGCTCACAGATACGCAGTATTTT.

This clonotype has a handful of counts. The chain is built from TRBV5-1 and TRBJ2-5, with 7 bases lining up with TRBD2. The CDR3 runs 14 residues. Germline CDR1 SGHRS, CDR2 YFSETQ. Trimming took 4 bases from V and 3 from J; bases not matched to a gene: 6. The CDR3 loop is CASSPLSGEETQYF. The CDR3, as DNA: TGCGCCAGCAGCCCCCTGAGCGGGGAAGAGACCCAGTACTTC.

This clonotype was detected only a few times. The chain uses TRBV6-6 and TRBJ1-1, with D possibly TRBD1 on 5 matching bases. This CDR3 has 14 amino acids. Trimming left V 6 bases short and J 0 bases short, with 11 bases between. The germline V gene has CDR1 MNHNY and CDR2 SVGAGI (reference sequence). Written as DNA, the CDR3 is TGTGCCAGCAGAGGAAGGGGATTGAACACTGAAGCTTTCTTT. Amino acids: CASRGRGLNTEAFF.

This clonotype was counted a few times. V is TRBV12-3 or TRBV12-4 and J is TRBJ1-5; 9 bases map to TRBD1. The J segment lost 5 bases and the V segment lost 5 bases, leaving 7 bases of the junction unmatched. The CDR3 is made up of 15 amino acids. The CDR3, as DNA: TGTGCCAGCAGTCTCGGGACAGGGAAGGATCAGCCCCAGCATTTT. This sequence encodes CASSLGTGKDQPQHF.

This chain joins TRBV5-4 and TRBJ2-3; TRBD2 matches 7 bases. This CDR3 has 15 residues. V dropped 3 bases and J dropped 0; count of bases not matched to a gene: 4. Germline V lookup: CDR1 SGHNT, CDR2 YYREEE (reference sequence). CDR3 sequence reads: CASSWGRASTDTQYF. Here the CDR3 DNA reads TGTGCCAGCAGCTGGGGGAGGGCCAGCACAGATACGCAGTATTTT.

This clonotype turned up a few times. The CDR3, as DNA: TGTGCCAGCAGTTCAACCCCAGCCTACAATGAAAAACTGTTTTTT. Amino acid sequence: CASSSTPAYNEKLFF. The chain joins TRBV11-2 to TRBJ1-4; D gene ambiguous. The CDR3 is made up of 15 amino acids. The germline V and J ends were trimmed by 6 bases and 5 bases, with 16 bases remaining between them. In germline, CDR1 is SGHAT, CDR2 FQNNGV.

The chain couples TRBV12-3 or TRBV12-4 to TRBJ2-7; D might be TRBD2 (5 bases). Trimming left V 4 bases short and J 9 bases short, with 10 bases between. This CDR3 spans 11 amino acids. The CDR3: CASSSQAGQYF. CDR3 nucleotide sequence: TGTGCCAGCAGTTCCCAGGCGGGGCAGTACTTC.

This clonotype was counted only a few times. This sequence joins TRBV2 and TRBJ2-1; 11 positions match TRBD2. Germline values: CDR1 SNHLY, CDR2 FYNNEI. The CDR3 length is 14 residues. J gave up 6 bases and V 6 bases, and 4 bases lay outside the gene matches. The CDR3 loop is CASSLAGGVNEQFF. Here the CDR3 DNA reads TGTGCCAGCAGCCTAGCGGGAGGAGTCAATGAGCAGTTCTTC.

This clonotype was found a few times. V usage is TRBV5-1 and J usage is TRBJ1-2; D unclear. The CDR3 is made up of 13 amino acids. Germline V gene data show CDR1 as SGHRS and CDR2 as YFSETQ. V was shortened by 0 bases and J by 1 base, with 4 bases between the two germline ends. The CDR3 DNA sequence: TGCGCCAGCAGCTTGGAGTTTAACTATGGCTACACCTTC. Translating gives CASSLEFNYGYTF.

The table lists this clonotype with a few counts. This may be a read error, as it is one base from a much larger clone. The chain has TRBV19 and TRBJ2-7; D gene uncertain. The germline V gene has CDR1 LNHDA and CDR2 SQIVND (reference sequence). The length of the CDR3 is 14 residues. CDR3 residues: CARSKGSRYYEQYF. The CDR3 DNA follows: TGTGCCAGAAGTAAAGGCAGCAGATACTACGAGCAGTACTTC.

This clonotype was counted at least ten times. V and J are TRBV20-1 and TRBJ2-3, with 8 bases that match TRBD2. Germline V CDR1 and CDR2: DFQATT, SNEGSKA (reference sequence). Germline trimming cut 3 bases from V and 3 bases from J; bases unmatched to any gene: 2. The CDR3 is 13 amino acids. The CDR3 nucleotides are TGCAGTGCTAGCGGGGGGGATACAGATACGCAGTATTTT. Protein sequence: CSASGGDTDTQYF.

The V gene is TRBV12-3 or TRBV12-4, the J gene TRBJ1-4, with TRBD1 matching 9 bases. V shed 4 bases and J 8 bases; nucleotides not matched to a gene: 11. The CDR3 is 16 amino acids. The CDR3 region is CASSSSGTGLKEKLFF. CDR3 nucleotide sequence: TGTGCCAGCAGTTCTTCCGGGACAGGGTTAAAAGAAAAACTGTTTTTT.

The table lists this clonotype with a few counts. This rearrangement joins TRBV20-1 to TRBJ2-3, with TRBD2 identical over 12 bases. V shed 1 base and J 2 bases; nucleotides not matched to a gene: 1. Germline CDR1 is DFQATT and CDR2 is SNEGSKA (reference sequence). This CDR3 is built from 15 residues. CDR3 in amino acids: CSARGTSGTTDTQYF. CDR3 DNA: TGCAGTGCTAGAGGGACTAGCGGGACCACAGATACGCAGTATTTT.

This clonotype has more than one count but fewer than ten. The CDR3 reads CAISGQGGNSPLHF. For the CDR3, the DNA is TGTGCCATCAGTGGACAGGGGGGGAATTCACCCCTCCACTTT. The rearrangement uses TRBV10-3 and TRBJ1-6, with TRBD1 matching 9 bases. CDR3 length equals 14 residues. V trimming: 4 bases; J trimming: 7 bases; junction bases outside the gene matches: 2. CDR1 is ENHRY and CDR2 is SYGVKD in the germline V gene.

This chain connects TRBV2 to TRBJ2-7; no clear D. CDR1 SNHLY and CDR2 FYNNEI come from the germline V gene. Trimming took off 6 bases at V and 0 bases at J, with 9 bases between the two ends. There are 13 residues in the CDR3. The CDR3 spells CASRNTPSYEQYF. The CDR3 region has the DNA TGTGCCAGCAGAAACACCCCCTCCTACGAGCAGTACTTC. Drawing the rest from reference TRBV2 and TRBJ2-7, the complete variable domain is EPEVTQTPSHQVTQMGQEVILRCVPISNHLYFYWYRQILGQKVEFLVSFYNNEISEKSEIFDDQFSVERPDGSNFTLKIRSTKLEDSAMYFCASRNTPSYEQYFGPGTRLTVT.